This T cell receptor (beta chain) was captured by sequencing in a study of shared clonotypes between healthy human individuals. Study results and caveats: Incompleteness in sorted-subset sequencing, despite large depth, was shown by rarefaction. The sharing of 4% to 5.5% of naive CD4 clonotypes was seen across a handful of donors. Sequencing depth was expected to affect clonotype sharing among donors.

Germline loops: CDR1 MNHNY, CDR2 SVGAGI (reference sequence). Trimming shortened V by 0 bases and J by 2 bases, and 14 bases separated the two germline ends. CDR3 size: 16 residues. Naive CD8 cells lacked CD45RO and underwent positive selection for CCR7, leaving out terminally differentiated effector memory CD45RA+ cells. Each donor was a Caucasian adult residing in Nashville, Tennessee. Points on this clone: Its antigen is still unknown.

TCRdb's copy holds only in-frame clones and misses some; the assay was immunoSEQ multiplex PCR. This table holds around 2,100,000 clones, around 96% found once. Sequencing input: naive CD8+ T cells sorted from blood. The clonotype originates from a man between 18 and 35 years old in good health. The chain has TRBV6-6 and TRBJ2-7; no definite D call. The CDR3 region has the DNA TGTGCCAGCAGTTACTCAGGGTCCCCCCCTCCCTACGAGCAGTACTTC. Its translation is CASSYSGSPPPYEQYF.